The 15 T cell receptor beta chains below were found in one sample sequenced in a study of T cell repertoires and Cas9 in healthy adults. Produced via immunoSEQ multiplex PCR; TCRdb's table is partial and in-frame only. The sample carries about 22,000 clones, 85% to 95% recorded once. Sequencing input: CD4+ effector T cells (CD127+, CD25-, CD137-, CD154-) from PBMCs; culture status not recorded. All receptors derive from a human donor in good health.

DNA for the CDR3: TGTGCCAGCAGCTTTCCAGGGAATTCACCCCTCCACTTT. Residues: CASSFPGNSPLHF. The chain joins TRBV7-9 to TRBJ1-6, with D possibly matching TRBD1 (5 bases). The germline V gene has CDR1 SEHNR and CDR2 FQNEAQ (reference sequence). This CDR3 is 13 amino acids long. The ends were cut back, 3 bases at V and 7 bases at J, with 7 bases in the middle.

V usage is TRBV6-5 and J usage is TRBJ2-3; 7 positions match TRBD1. This CDR3 comprises 15 residues. The trim removed 5 bases at V and 0 bases at J, leaving 5 bases unmatched. CDR1 MNHEY and CDR2 SVGAGI come from the germline V gene. DNA for the CDR3: TGTGCCAGCAGTCGGACAGGCTCTAGCACAGATACGCAGTATTTT. The encoded protein is CASSRTGSSTDTQYF.

Comments on this clone: One end of the junction does not line up with germline, which may come from a read error. The J gene is TRBJ2-2, the V gene TRBV7-2, with D possibly TRBD2 on 6 matching bases. This CDR3 has 15 amino acids. Germline-derived CDR1 and CDR2 are SGHTA and FQGNSA. The CDR3 DNA sequence: TGTGCCAGCAGCCTAGCGCTAGCGAACACCGGGGAGCTGTTTTTT. Its translation: CASSLALANTGELFF.

This chain uses TRBV6-6 with TRBJ2-1; D is unresolved. CDR1 MNHNY and CDR2 SVGAGI come from the germline V gene (reference sequence). Trimming removed 5 bases from V and 5 bases from J, with 19 bases in between. The CDR3 is made up of 16 amino acids. The CDR3, as DNA: TGTGCCAGCAGTCATACGCGAGTCGGCCCCAACAATGAGCAGTTCTTC. Residues: CASSHTRVGPNNEQFF.

The gene calls are TRBV5-8 and TRBJ2-6, with 8 bases matching TRBD1. Germline V gene lookup returns CDR1 SGHTS and CDR2 YDEGEE. V shed 7 bases and J 0 bases; nucleotides not matched to a gene: 3. The CDR3 contains 15 residues. CDR3 loop: CASGDRGSGANVLTF. In DNA, the CDR3 is TGTGCCAGCGGAGACAGGGGCTCTGGGGCCAACGTCCTGACTTTC.

This clone was seen a single time. V and J are TRBV4-3 and TRBJ2-3; 10 bases are shared with TRBD2. The CDR3 runs to 17 residues. The germline V gene encodes CDR1 LGHNA and CDR2 YSLEER. J lost 0 bases, V lost 4 bases, and 7 bases had no gene match. The CDR3 DNA reads as TGCGCCAGCAGCCTAGCGGGAGGAGATCCTAGCACAGATACGCAGTATTTT. Translating it yields CASSLAGGDPSTDTQYF.

This chain connects TRBV27 to TRBJ2-1; TRBD2 might be the D (6 bases). CDR1 and CDR2 from the germline V gene are MNHEY and SMNVEV (reference sequence). The CDR3 covers 13 residues. Trimming stripped 5 bases from V and 10 bases from J, with 15 bases between. The CDR3: CASSLRLDREQFF. Written as DNA, the CDR3 is TGTGCCAGCAGTCTCCGACTAGATCGGGAGCAGTTCTTC.

This clone appeared a few times. The chain joins TRBV19 to TRBJ2-2; D call uncertain. Trimming took off 4 bases at V and 5 bases at J, with 14 bases between the two ends. The CDR3 is 15 residues long. Germline V lookup: CDR1 LNHDA, CDR2 SQIVND (reference sequence). The CDR3 spells CASSTPGTSTGELFF. The CDR3 DNA reads as TGTGCCAGTAGTACTCCCGGCACTTCAACCGGGGAGCTGTTTTTT.

This chain links TRBV6-5 with TRBJ1-1, with D tentatively TRBD1 (6 bases). The CDR3 extends over 15 amino acids. Trimming removed 2 bases from V and 5 bases from J, with 15 bases in between. CDR1 is MNHEY, CDR2 SVGAGI, per germline. Written as DNA, the CDR3 is TGTGCCAGCAGTTACGTCGTAGGGGGAGTGACTGAAGCTTTCTTT. This gives the protein CASSYVVGGVTEAFF.

The J gene is TRBJ2-7, the V gene TRBV14; D is possibly TRBD1 (6 bases). V shed 9 bases and J shed 2 bases, with 20 bases lying between them. The CDR3 runs to 15 residues. Looked up from germline, CDR1 is SGHDN and CDR2 is FVKESK. For the CDR3, the DNA is TGTGCCAGAACGCAAGACAGGACCCAGACCTACGAGCAGTACTTC. Translated, it gives CARTQDRTQTYEQYF.

The rearrangement uses TRBV5-8 and TRBJ2-7; D tentatively fits TRBD1 or TRBD2 (5 bases each). This CDR3 is built from 13 residues. Germline CDR1 SGHTS, CDR2 YDEGEE. Trimming stripped 3 bases from V and 3 bases from J, with 10 bases between. DNA of the CDR3: TGTGCCAGCAGCTCCGGGACGCTCTACGAGCAGTACGTC. It is translated as CASSSGTLYEQYV.

The J gene is TRBJ2-1, the V gene TRBV20-1; D ambiguous. Germline V lookup: CDR1 DFQATT, CDR2 SNEGSKA (reference sequence). The CDR3 sequence is 11 residues long. Trimming left V 0 bases short and J 15 bases short, with 12 bases between. DNA for the CDR3: TGCAGTGCTAGAGATTTTCAGTCTGGGTTCTTC. Residues: CSARDFQSGFF.

This chain links TRBV14 with TRBJ2-7, with a possible D match to TRBD1 (6 bases). Germline CDR1 SGHDN, CDR2 FVKESK. The CDR3 runs 16 residues. Trimming pared 0 bases from V and 0 bases from J, leaving 12 bases between. The CDR3 region has the DNA TGTGCCAGCAGCCAAGACAGGGGACAACTCTCCTACGAGCAGTACTTC. Its protein product is CASSQDRGQLSYEQYF.

As for this clone: One junction end does not reproduce the germline sequence, and a read error may be involved. The chain joins TRBV5-1 to TRBJ2-2, with D possibly TRBD1 on 6 matching bases. This CDR3 comprises 16 residues. CDR1 is SGHRS, CDR2 YFSETQ, per germline. CDR3 amino acids: CASSLKTGPNTRELFF. The CDR3 DNA reads TGCGCCAGCAGCTTGAAGACAGGCCCGAACACCAGGGAGCTGTTTTTT.

The chain is built from TRBV12-5 and TRBJ2-5; the D gene could be TRBD1 or TRBD2 (5 bases each). This CDR3 has 16 amino acids. The germline V gene encodes CDR1 LGHNT and CDR2 FRNRAP. The ends were cut back, 3 bases at V and 1 base at J, with 15 bases in the middle. The CDR3 here is CASGLSVVGVQETQYF. CDR3 sequence (DNA): TGTGCTAGTGGTTTATCTGTTGTGGGGGTCCAAGAGACCCAGTACTTC.